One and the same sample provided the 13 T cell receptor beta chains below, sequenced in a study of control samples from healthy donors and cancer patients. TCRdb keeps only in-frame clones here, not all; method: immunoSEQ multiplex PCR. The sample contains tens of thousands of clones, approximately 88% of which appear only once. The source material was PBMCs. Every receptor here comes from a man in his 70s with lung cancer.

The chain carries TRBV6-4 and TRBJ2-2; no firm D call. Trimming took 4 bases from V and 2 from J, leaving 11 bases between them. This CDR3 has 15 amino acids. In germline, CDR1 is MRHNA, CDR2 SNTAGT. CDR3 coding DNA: TGTGCCAGCAGTGTGGAAGGCGGTAACACCGGGGAGCTGTTTTTT. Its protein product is CASSVEGGNTGELFF.

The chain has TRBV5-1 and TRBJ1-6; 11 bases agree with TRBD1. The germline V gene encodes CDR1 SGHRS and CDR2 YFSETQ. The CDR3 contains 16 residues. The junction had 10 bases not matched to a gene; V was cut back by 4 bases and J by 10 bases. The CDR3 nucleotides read TGCGCCAGCAGCATCGGGACAGGGGGATTGCTGTCACCCCTCCACTTT. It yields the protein CASSIGTGGLLSPLHF.

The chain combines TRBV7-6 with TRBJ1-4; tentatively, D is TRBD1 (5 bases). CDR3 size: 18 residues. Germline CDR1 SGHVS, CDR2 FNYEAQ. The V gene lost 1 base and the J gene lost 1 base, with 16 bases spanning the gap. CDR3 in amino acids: CASSLGGLGIGTNEKLFF. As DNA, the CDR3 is TGTGCCAGCAGCTTAGGGGGGTTGGGGATCGGAACTAATGAAAAACTGTTTTTT.

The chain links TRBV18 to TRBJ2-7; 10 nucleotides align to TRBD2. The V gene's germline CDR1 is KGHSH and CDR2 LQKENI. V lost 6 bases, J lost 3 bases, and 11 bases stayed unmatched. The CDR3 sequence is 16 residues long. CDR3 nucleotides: TGTGCCAGCTCTCCAAGTCAAGCGGGGGGGAACTACGAGCAGTACTTC. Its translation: CASSPSQAGGNYEQYF. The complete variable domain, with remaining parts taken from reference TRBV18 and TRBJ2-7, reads NAGVMQNPRHLVRRRGQEARLRCSPMKGHSHVYWYRQLPEEGLKFMVYLQKENIIDESGMPKERFSAEFPKEGPSILRIQQVVRGDSAAYFCASSPSQAGGNYEQYFGPGTRLTVT.

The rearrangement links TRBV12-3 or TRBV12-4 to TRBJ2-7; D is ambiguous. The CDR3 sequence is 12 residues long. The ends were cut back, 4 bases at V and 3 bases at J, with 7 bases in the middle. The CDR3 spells CASSSHSYEQYF. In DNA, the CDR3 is TGTGCCAGCAGTTCCCACAGCTACGAGCAGTACTTC.

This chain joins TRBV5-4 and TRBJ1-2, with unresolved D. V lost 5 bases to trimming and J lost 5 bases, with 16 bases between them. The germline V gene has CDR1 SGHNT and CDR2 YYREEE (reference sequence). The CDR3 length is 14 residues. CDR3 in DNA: TGTGCCAGCAGTCTTGGCCGGGCGCGTTATGGCTACACCTTC. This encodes CASSLGRARYGYTF. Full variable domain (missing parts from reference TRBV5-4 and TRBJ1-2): ETGVTQSPTHLIKTRGQQVTLRCSSQSGHNTVSWYQQALGQGPQFIFQYYREEENGRGNFPPRFSGLQFPNYSSELNVNALELDDSALYLCASSLGRARYGYTFGSGTRLTVV.

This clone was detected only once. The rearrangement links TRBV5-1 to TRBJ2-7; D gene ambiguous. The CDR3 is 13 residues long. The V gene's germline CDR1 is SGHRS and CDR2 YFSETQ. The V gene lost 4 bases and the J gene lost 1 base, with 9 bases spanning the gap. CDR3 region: CASSPGPSYEQYF. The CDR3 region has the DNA TGCGCCAGCAGCCCCGGGCCATCCTACGAGCAGTACTTC.

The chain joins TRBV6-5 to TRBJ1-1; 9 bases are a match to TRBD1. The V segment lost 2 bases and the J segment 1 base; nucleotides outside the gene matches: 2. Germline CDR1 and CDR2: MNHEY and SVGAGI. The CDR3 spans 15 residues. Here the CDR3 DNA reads TGTGCCAGCAGTTACACGGGACAGGGGAACACTGAAGCTTTCTTT. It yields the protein CASSYTGQGNTEAFF.

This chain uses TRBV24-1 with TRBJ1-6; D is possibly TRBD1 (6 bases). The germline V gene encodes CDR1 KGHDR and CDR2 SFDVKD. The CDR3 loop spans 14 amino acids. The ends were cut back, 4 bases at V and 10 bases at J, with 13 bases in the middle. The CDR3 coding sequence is TGTGCCACCAGTGACGCGACAGGCGTCTCACCCCTCCACTTT. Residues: CATSDATGVSPLHF.

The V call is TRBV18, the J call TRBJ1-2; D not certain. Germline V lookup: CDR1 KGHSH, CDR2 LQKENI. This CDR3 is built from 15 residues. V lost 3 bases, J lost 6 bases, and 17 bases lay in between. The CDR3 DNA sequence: TGTGCCAGCTCACCGAGAATGGGTGTTGAGGATGGCTACACCTTC. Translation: CASSPRMGVEDGYTF.

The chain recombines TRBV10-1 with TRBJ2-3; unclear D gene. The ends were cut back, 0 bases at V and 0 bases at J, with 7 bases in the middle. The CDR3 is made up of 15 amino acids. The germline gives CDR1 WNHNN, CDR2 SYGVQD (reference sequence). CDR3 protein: CASSESTVSTDTQYF. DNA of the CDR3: TGCGCCAGCAGTGAGTCGACGGTTAGCACAGATACGCAGTATTTT.

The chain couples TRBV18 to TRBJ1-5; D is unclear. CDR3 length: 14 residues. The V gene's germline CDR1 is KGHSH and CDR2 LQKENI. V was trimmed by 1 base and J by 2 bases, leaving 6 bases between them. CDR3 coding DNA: TGTGCCAGCTCACCACGATCGGGCAATCAGCCCCAGCATTTT. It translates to CASSPRSGNQPQHF.

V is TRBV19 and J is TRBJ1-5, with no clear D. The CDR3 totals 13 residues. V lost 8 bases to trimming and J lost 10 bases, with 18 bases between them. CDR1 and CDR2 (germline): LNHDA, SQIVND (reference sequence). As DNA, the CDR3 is TGTGCCAGTCGGGTGGGCAAAACCCCTCCCCAGCATTTT. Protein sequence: CASRVGKTPPQHF.